The entry below gives a single T cell receptor beta chain sequence along with its context. This entry is derived from a study of blood T cell repertoires in COVID-19. Study details: The samples span acute and convalescent COVID-19 from the United States, Italy and Spain. From T cells, B-cell-depleted T cells, or PBMCs came the material, which was cDNA or gDNA.

This CDR3 spans 19 amino acids. Germline V gene data show CDR1 as SNHLY and CDR2 as FYNNEI. The V segment lost 1 base and the J segment 2 bases; nucleotides outside the gene matches: 11. In the source study's methods: Estimates of nucleated cell counts were drawn from the amplification of reference gene primers. Using immunoSEQ multiplex PCR, the repertoire was profiled, and TCRdb retains in-frame clones only, with some absent. V, J and clone size derive from that table, while D and trimming were established from the DNA sequence. The sample yields approximately 150,000 clones, about nine tenths seen once.

The clonotype comes from a man aged 50 to 59 who had recovered from COVID-19. The sequenced sample consisted of peripheral blood. The chain couples TRBV2 to TRBJ2-1, with 10 bases aligning to TRBD2. For the CDR3, the DNA is TGTGCCAGCAGTGAAGAGCCAGCGGGGGGGCCTTTCCCCTACAATGAGCAGTTCTTC. The encoded protein is CASSEEPAGGPFPYNEQFF.